This T cell receptor (beta chain) appears in the sequencing data of a study of blood T cell repertoires in COVID-19. Study overall: There were acute and convalescent COVID-19 samples, and they came from the United States, Italy and Spain.

Per germline, CDR1 SNHLY and CDR2 FYNNEI. The CDR3 spans 14 residues. V was shortened by 5 bases and J by 1 base, with 11 bases between the two germline ends. Source study methods: Cell counts per sample came from amplifying reference gene primers. The data were produced by immunoSEQ multiplex PCR, yet TCRdb's version contains in-frame clones alone and is incomplete. V and J calls and clone size are those listed in that table; D and trimming were worked out from the DNA. The sample carries about 52,000 clones, about nine tenths recorded once. The source of this sequence is an elderly man with active or convalescent COVID-19. Sample: peripheral blood. This chain links TRBV2 with TRBJ1-1; no definite D call. CDR3 bases: TGTGCCAGCAGTATCGGGTTAGCGAACACTGAAGCTTTCTTT. This sequence encodes CASSIGLANTEAFF.